This record concerns one T cell receptor beta chain sequence. The antigen remains undetermined. The method was immunoSEQ multiplex PCR; TCRdb's version includes in-frame clones alone and lacks a portion of them. The repertoire has about 9,600 clones, 50% to 70% of them found once; the top ten carry around 22%. This specimen belongs to a study of CD4+ T cells in melanoma. Study-wide points: CD8+ T cell, macrophage and B cell function reportedly correlated with neoantigen-specific CD4+ T cells. In melanoma, neoantigen-specific CD4+ T cells reportedly differed in differentiation state.

The length of the CDR3 is 17 residues. With 0 bases removed from V and 2 bases from J, the gap between germline ends came to 15 bases. Per germline, CDR1 SGHRS and CDR2 YFSETQ. The chain employs TRBV5-1 and TRBJ1-5, with D tentatively TRBD1 (5 bases). This sequence originates from a human donor with melanoma. The sample consisted of cells from a culture (not recorded whether cultured in vitro). Here the CDR3 reads CASSLGGTGSGNQPQHF. The DNA for the CDR3 is TGCGCCAGCAGCTTGGGGGGGACGGGCTCTGGCAATCAGCCCCAGCATTTT.